The entry that follows covers one TCR beta chain sequence. Its specificity is not known. Germline CDR1 is SGHRS and CDR2 is YFSETQ. Trimming at V came to 0 bases and at J to 7 bases, leaving 7 bases not matched to a gene. The CDR3 contains 17 residues. The PCR had 60 Vbeta and 13 Jbeta primers. Here immunoSEQ multiplex PCR was the method, and the copy in TCRdb shows in-frame clones only, minus some. The table includes more than 130,000 clones, approximately 80% detected once. The sample originates from a study of cytomegalovirus exposure and HLA in healthy donors. Study findings and constraints: Trimming of TCR beta V- and J-genes showed a link, identified in a later analysis, to a missense DCLRE1C variant. With further analysis later on, most CMV-associated TCR beta chains appeared HLA-restricted.

This chain connects TRBV5-1 to TRBJ2-3; 14 positions match TRBD2. The clonotype comes from a man younger than 35 in good health and CMV-seronegative. The sample taken for sequencing was PBMCs. The DNA of the CDR3 is TGCGCCAGCAGCTTGGGAGGGACTAGCGGGGGCATAAATACGCAGTATTTT. Translating gives CASSLGGTSGGINTQYF.